The 25 T cell receptor beta chains below come from one sample, sequenced in a study of control samples from healthy donors and cancer patients. The method was immunoSEQ multiplex PCR; TCRdb's version includes in-frame clones alone and lacks a portion of them. The sample shows 150,000 or so clones, around 88% of them seen only once. Sample: blood. These receptors originate from a young man in good health.

V is TRBV9 and J is TRBJ2-7; D is undetermined. Trimming left V 1 base short and J 0 bases short, with 11 bases between. This CDR3 is built from 15 residues. The germline CDR1 and CDR2 sequences are SGDLS and YYNGEE. CDR3 residues: CASSVSAGSSYEQYF. In DNA, the CDR3 is TGTGCCAGCAGCGTATCGGCCGGCAGCTCCTACGAGCAGTACTTC.

V is TRBV7-2 and J is TRBJ2-1; TRBD2 agrees at 10 bases. Germline V gene lookup returns CDR1 SGHTA and CDR2 FQGNSA. With 1 base clipped from V and 7 bases from J, the junction kept 7 bases outside the gene matches. The CDR3 contains 16 residues. CDR3 sequence: CASSLVAGGRLNEQFF. The CDR3 nucleotides are TGTGCCAGCAGCTTAGTAGCGGGGGGTCGTCTTAATGAGCAGTTCTTC.

The chain carries TRBV30 and TRBJ1-3, with TRBD1 as a possible D gene (6 bases). There are 15 residues in the CDR3. The V end lost 1 base, the J end lost 0 bases, and 10 bases lay between the germline ends. The germline V gene encodes CDR1 GTSNPN and CDR2 SVGIG (reference sequence). DNA for the CDR3: TGTGCCTGGAGTGGACAGGCCTACTCTGGAAACACCATATATTTT. Translating it yields CAWSGQAYSGNTIYF.

The rearrangement links TRBV12-3 or TRBV12-4 to TRBJ2-7, with D possibly being TRBD2 (6 bases). The CDR3 sequence is 13 residues long. V was pared by 5 bases and J by 3 bases, with 11 bases between. The CDR3, as DNA: TGTGCCAGCAGTGCGGGACGTTACTACGAGCAGTACTTC. It codes for CASSAGRYYEQYF.

The CDR3 loop reads CASSIRGGPLHF. In DNA form, the CDR3 reads TGTGCCAGTAGTATCCGGGGGGGACCCCTCCACTTT. The chain combines TRBV19 with TRBJ1-6; tentative D call: TRBD1 (5 bases). Deletions cut 3 bases from V and 12 bases from J, with 9 bases between. Per the germline V gene, CDR1 is LNHDA and CDR2 is SQIVND (reference sequence). This CDR3 region has 12 residues. Complete variable domain (other parts from reference TRBV19 and TRBJ1-6): DGGITQSPKYLFRKEGQNVTLSCEQNLNHDAMYWYRQDPGQGLRLIYYSQIVNDFQKGDIAEGYSVSREKKESFPLTVTSAQKNPTAFYLCASSIRGGPLHFGNGTRLTVT.

This rearrangement joins TRBV24-1 to TRBJ2-4, with 7 bases that match TRBD2. Germline values: CDR1 KGHDR, CDR2 SFDVKD. The CDR3 has 14 amino acids. V shed 4 bases and J 1 base; nucleotides not matched to a gene: 0. The CDR3, as DNA: TGTGCCACCAGTGACGGGGGGGCCAAAAACATTCAGTACTTC. The encoded protein is CATSDGGAKNIQYF.

CDR3 in DNA: TGTGCCAGCAGCCAAGGGCAGGGGATAACCTCTTCCGGGGCCAACGTCCTGACTTTC. This codes for CASSQGQGITSSGANVLTF. The chain combines TRBV4-2 with TRBJ2-6, with D maybe TRBD1 (6 bases). V was clipped by 1 base and J by 4 bases, with 20 bases between them. Germline CDR1 is LGHNA and CDR2 is YNFKEQ. There are 19 residues in the CDR3.

The chain has TRBV28 and TRBJ1-5, with TRBD1 as a possible D gene (5 bases). Germline V gene sequence: CDR1 MDHEN, CDR2 SYDVKM. The CDR3 spans 15 residues. V was trimmed by 7 bases and J by 9 bases, leaving 22 bases between them. CDR3 DNA: TGTGCCAGCACTCCCCGGGGGGGTCCGGGCCGGCCCCAGCATTTT. It is translated as CASTPRGGPGRPQHF.

The genes are TRBV14 and TRBJ1-6; perhaps TRBD1 as D (6 bases). Germline V lookup: CDR1 SGHDN, CDR2 FVKESK. Trimming removed 6 bases from V and 14 bases from J, with 23 bases in between. This CDR3 has 15 residues. In DNA form, the CDR3 reads TGTGCCAGCAGACTTGCAGCGGGGGCCCCCGGGACCCTCCACTTT. Translated, it gives CASRLAAGAPGTLHF.

The V and J genes are TRBV5-4 and TRBJ2-7; D perhaps matches TRBD2 (5 bases). The CDR3 sequence is 14 residues long. Trimming took 1 base from V and 0 from J, leaving 8 bases between them. Germline CDR1 SGHNT, CDR2 YYREEE (reference sequence). The CDR3 DNA sequence: TGTGCCAGCAGCTTGAGCGGCACCTCCTACGAGCAGTACTTC. Amino acids: CASSLSGTSYEQYF.

In its sample, this clone was seen a few times. The V gene is TRBV5-1, the J gene TRBJ1-1; D call uncertain. The V end was cut by 0 bases, the J end by 3 bases, with 9 bases between. The length of the CDR3 is 14 residues. CDR1 and CDR2 (germline): SGHRS, YFSETQ. Here the CDR3 reads CASSLAVTDTEAFF. CDR3 in DNA: TGCGCCAGCAGCTTGGCCGTCACAGACACTGAAGCTTTCTTT. The whole variable domain, remainder taken from reference TRBV5-1 and TRBJ1-1, is KAGVTQTPRYLIKTRGQQVTLSCSPISGHRSVSWYQQTPGQGLQFLFEYFSETQRNKGNFPGRFSGRQFSNSRSEMNVSTLELGDSALYLCASSLAVTDTEAFFGQGTRLTVV.

The V and J genes are TRBV30 and TRBJ1-1; D possibly corresponds to TRBD1 (5 bases). Germline CDR1 GTSNPN, CDR2 SVGIG (reference sequence). V lost 0 bases to trimming and J lost 3 bases, with 14 bases between them. The CDR3 runs 15 residues. CDR3 DNA: TGTGCCTGGAGTGTACATCGGCCGGGACACACTGAAGCTTTCTTT. Its protein product is CAWSVHRPGHTEAFF.

The chain couples TRBV5-6 to TRBJ1-2; D gene ambiguous. CDR3 size: 16 residues. The V and J ends lost 4 bases and 7 bases respectively, with 23 bases between them. Germline values: CDR1 SGHDT, CDR2 YYEEEE. For the CDR3, the DNA is TGTGCCAGCAGCCCCACCGGGCCCTCAAGAACCTCTGGCTACACCTTC. It encodes CASSPTGPSRTSGYTF.

The V gene is TRBV29-1, the J gene TRBJ1-2, with a tentative D call TRBD1 (6 bases). Germline V gene sequence: CDR1 SQVTM, CDR2 ANQGSEA. V dropped 4 bases and J dropped 4 bases, with 19 bases sitting between them. The CDR3 has 15 residues. The CDR3 coding sequence is TGCAGCGTTGCCCCCCTCGCGGGGGGCTCCTATGGCTACACCTTC. This translates into CSVAPLAGGSYGYTF.

V is TRBV6-5 and J is TRBJ1-3, with D perhaps TRBD1 (5 bases). Per the germline V gene, CDR1 is MNHEY and CDR2 is SVGAGI. Deletions cut 8 bases from V and 0 bases from J, with 14 bases between. The CDR3 extends over 15 amino acids. The CDR3 here is CASRDGTSSGNTIYF. The CDR3 DNA reads as TGTGCCAGCCGGGACGGCACGAGCTCTGGAAACACCATATATTTT.

The CDR3 sequence: CASSKGVAVNGEYGYTF. DNA of the CDR3: TGTGCCAGCAGCAAAGGAGTCGCGGTGAATGGGGAATATGGCTACACCTTC. The rearrangement links TRBV11-3 to TRBJ1-2; D unresolved. CDR3 length: 17 residues. V was shortened by 5 bases and J by 5 bases, with 24 bases between the two germline ends. Germline V CDR1 and CDR2: SGHNT, YENEEA.

This chain links TRBV6-5 with TRBJ1-4; 9 nucleotides align to TRBD1. The CDR3 has 14 residues. V was pared by 5 bases and J by 6 bases, with 4 bases of the junction left unmatched. From germline, CDR1 is MNHEY and CDR2 SVGAGI. This chain's CDR3 is CASSPGQGYEKLFF. CDR3 nucleotide sequence: TGTGCCAGCAGTCCAGGACAGGGGTATGAAAAACTGTTTTTT.

The V call is TRBV30, the J call TRBJ1-1; D ambiguous. In germline, CDR1 is GTSNPN, CDR2 SVGIG (reference sequence). Trimming removed 5 bases at V and 0 bases at J, with 7 bases between. CDR3 length: 12 amino acids. The CDR3 is CAWSILNTEAFF. The CDR3 DNA reads as TGTGCCTGGTCCATCTTGAACACTGAAGCTTTCTTT.

The rearrangement joins TRBV7-2 to TRBJ2-5, with 7 nucleotides matching TRBD1. J lost 5 bases, V lost 3 bases, and 6 bases had no gene match. The CDR3 loop spans 14 amino acids. Germline V CDR1 and CDR2: SGHTA, FQGNSA. The CDR3 region has the DNA TGTGCCAGCAGCTTGGACAGGCGAGGGGAGACCCAGTACTTC. This sequence encodes CASSLDRRGETQYF.

This sequence joins TRBV4-3 and TRBJ2-3; D gene uncertain. The V gene lost 0 bases and the J gene lost 6 bases, with 10 bases spanning the gap. This CDR3 contains 14 residues. The V gene's germline CDR1 is LGHNA and CDR2 YSLEER. The CDR3: CASSQDLDTDTQYF. The CDR3, as DNA: TGCGCCAGCAGCCAAGATCTCGACACCGATACGCAGTATTTT.

The gene calls are TRBV7-3 and TRBJ2-3, with D perhaps matching TRBD1 (7 bases). V lost 5 bases to trimming and J lost 0 bases, with 12 bases between them. Germline CDR1 is SGHTA and CDR2 is FQGTGA. The CDR3 length is 15 residues. The CDR3 coding sequence is TGTGCCAGCAGCCCAGGGGGGAGAAGCACAGATACGCAGTATTTT. It encodes CASSPGGRSTDTQYF.

This clone has just a few counts. This sequence joins TRBV5-4 and TRBJ2-5; 14 positions agree with TRBD2. V gave up 2 bases and J gave up 4 bases; unmatched junction bases: 4. There are 16 residues in the CDR3. CDR1 is SGHNT, CDR2 YYREEE, per germline (reference sequence). CDR3 protein: CASSLGGLAGAETQYF. In DNA form, the CDR3 reads TGTGCCAGCAGCTTAGGGGGACTAGCGGGGGCAGAGACCCAGTACTTC.

The V call is TRBV10-3, the J call TRBJ2-4, with TRBD1 as a possible D gene (7 bases). The V and J ends lost 2 bases and 11 bases respectively, with 19 bases between them. The CDR3 is 15 amino acids. Germline assignment: CDR1 ENHRY and CDR2 SYGVKD. Here the CDR3 DNA reads TGTGCCATCAGTGAGGTAGGACAGGAGGGCTCCGTTCAGTACTTC. This encodes CAISEVGQEGSVQYF.

The chain uses TRBV7-2 and TRBJ2-7, with 7 bases aligning to TRBD1. CDR3 length: 12 residues. V trimming: 5 bases; J trimming: 6 bases; junction bases outside the gene matches: 4. Germline lookup yields CDR1 SGHTA and CDR2 FQGNSA. This chain's CDR3 is CASSRPGGEQYF. For the CDR3, the DNA is TGTGCCAGCAGCCGTCCAGGGGGCGAGCAGTACTTC.

The chain employs TRBV5-1 and TRBJ1-4; D unclear. The CDR3 covers 16 residues. The ends were cut back, 0 bases at V and 4 bases at J, with 13 bases in the middle. The V gene's germline CDR1 is SGHRS and CDR2 YFSETQ. The CDR3 region has the DNA TGCGCCAGCAGCTTGGGAATCGACGGATATAATGAAAAACTGTTTTTT. Its translation is CASSLGIDGYNEKLFF.